The entry below gives a single T cell receptor (beta chain) sequence along with its context. The length of the CDR3 is 15 residues. Deletions cut 4 bases from V and 2 bases from J, with 14 bases between. The germline CDR1 and CDR2 sequences are LGHDT and YNNKEL (reference sequence). For TCRbeta, the library was prepared with unique molecular identifiers. From the PCR reads, TCRdb called clonotypes with MiXCR, one entry per CDR3 protein. The sample includes hundreds of thousands of distinct CDR3 sequences, about 10% seen only once; the top ten take roughly 4%. The sample is drawn from a study of T-cell reconstitution after alpha-beta-depleted transplantation in children.

The V gene is TRBV3-1, the J gene TRBJ1-1, with D perhaps TRBD1 (6 bases). Sequencing used PBMCs from the stem cell graft donor, obtained from the stem cell graft. This receptor was identified in a human donor who donated a stem cell graft to a child with acute myeloid leukemia. In DNA, the CDR3 is TGTGCCAGCAGCCTGACTCAGGGGTCAAACACTGAAGCTTTCTTT. Amino acids: CASSLTQGSNTEAFF.